This T cell receptor (beta chain) was recovered during a study of regulatory T cells in long-lasting Graves disease. Time point described: persistent/refractory GD, antithyroid drugs over 5 years with positive TRAb. PBMC-derived RNA was used for the TCR library. This clonotype has ten or more counts. Libraries of TCR beta came from iRepertoire HTBI primers plus Arm-PCR of CDR3 regions. Via MiXCR, TCRdb re-called the multiplex PCR reads, giving one row per CDR3 protein. Here the sample spans under 350,000 distinct CDR3 sequences, 20% to 25% being singletons. The sequence came from a female donor with Graves disease. Sample: peripheral blood mononuclear cells (PBMCs), taken when the disease was refractory, from a patient treated with antithyroid drugs.

The CDR3 bases are TGTGCCAGCAGCTTAGCTCCGGGATCAAATTCACCCCTCCACTTT. This encodes CASSLAPGSNSPLHF. The V gene is TRBV11-1, the J gene TRBJ1-6; D is undetermined. The V end lost 0 bases, the J end lost 7 bases, and 10 bases lay between the germline ends. Germline V gene data show CDR1 as SGHAT and CDR2 as FQDESV (reference sequence). There are 15 residues in the CDR3.